The rows below give T cell receptor beta chains drawn from one sample of a study of control samples from healthy donors and cancer patients. The table came from immunoSEQ multiplex PCR; TCRdb's copy has only in-frame clones and leaves some out. The sample holds 100,000 to 150,000 clones, more than 80% seen once. Sequenced material: blood. These receptors all stem from a man younger than 35 in good health. Each CDR3 is given with its conserved first and last residue. A D gene is named only where the DNA matches it firmly. Only some rows state a clone size, as once, few, many or a class for expanded clones.

abundance: -
d_gene: TRBD1
v_gene: TRBV6-5
j_gene: TRBJ2-1
CDR3nt: TGTGCCAGCAGATCGGGGACAGGGGAGTTCAATGAGCAGTTCTTC
CDR3aa: CASRSGTGEFNEQFF

abundance: -
d_gene: -
v_gene: TRBV6-5
j_gene: TRBJ2-5
CDR3nt: TGTGCCAGCAGAGCGGGCAGCCACCAAGAGACCCAGTACTTC
CDR3aa: CASRAGSHQETQYF

abundance: -
d_gene: TRBD2
v_gene: TRBV7-9
j_gene: TRBJ2-3
CDR3nt: TGTGCCAGCAGCTCCGGGAGCGGGAGTTCGGTCACAGATACGCAGTATTTT
CDR3aa: CASSSGSGSSVTDTQYF

abundance: -
d_gene: -
v_gene: TRBV5-1
j_gene: TRBJ1-1
CDR3nt: TGCGCCAGCAGCTTGGACAGGGAAGTAGTGGCTTTCTTT
CDR3aa: CASSLDREVVAFF

abundance: -
d_gene: -
v_gene: TRBV12-3/TRBV12-4
j_gene: TRBJ1-4
CDR3nt: TGTGCCAGCAGTTTGGGTGTTTGGGAAAAACTGTTTTTT
CDR3aa: CASSLGVWEKLFF

abundance: -
d_gene: -
v_gene: TRBV6-2/TRBV6-3
j_gene: TRBJ1-1
CDR3nt: TGTGCCAGCAGTTGGACAGCCTACACTGAAGCTTTCTTT
CDR3aa: CASSWTAYTEAFF

abundance: -
d_gene: -
v_gene: TRBV18
j_gene: TRBJ1-1
CDR3nt: TGTGCCAGCTCATCTCAGGGGATGGAGAACACTGAAGCTTTCTTT
CDR3aa: CASSSQGMENTEAFF

abundance: -
d_gene: TRBD1
v_gene: TRBV5-4
j_gene: TRBJ1-6
CDR3nt: TGTGCCAGCAGCTTAGGGACAGCCAGCTCCTATAATTCACCCCTCCACTTT
CDR3aa: CASSLGTASSYNSPLHF

abundance: -
d_gene: -
v_gene: TRBV5-4
j_gene: TRBJ2-3
CDR3nt: TGTGCCAGCAGCTCCCTAGATAGCACAGATACGCAGTATTTT
CDR3aa: CASSSLDSTDTQYF

abundance: -
d_gene: -
v_gene: TRBV3-1/TRBV3-2
j_gene: TRBJ2-1
CDR3nt: TGTGCCAGCAGCCAAGTGATCAGTGGCGATGAGCAGTTCTTC
CDR3aa: CASSQVISGDEQFF

abundance: few
d_gene: -
v_gene: TRBV3-1/TRBV3-2
j_gene: TRBJ1-5
CDR3nt: TGTGCCAGCAGCCAAGAGGGTAGCAATCAGCCCCAGCATTTT
CDR3aa: CASSQEGSNQPQHF

abundance: -
d_gene: -
v_gene: TRBV7-4
j_gene: TRBJ1-2
CDR3nt: TGTGCCAGCAGCCCCGACAGGTATAACTATGGCTACACCTTC
CDR3aa: CASSPDRYNYGYTF

abundance: -
d_gene: -
v_gene: TRBV30
j_gene: TRBJ2-7
CDR3nt: TGTGCCTGGAAGAACAGAAGGTCAGGCTCCTACGAGCAGTACTTC
CDR3aa: CAWKNRRSGSYEQYF

abundance: -
d_gene: -
v_gene: TRBV10-3
j_gene: TRBJ1-1
CDR3nt: TGTGCCATCAGTGACAGGGCAGGCGCTGAAGCTTTCTTT
CDR3aa: CAISDRAGAEAFF

abundance: -
d_gene: TRBD2
v_gene: TRBV29-1
j_gene: TRBJ2-3
CDR3nt: TGCAGCGTTCCGGGGGGGGGACGCACAGATACGCAGTATTTT
CDR3aa: CSVPGGGRTDTQYF

abundance: -
d_gene: -
v_gene: TRBV5-1
j_gene: TRBJ1-4
CDR3nt: TGCGCCAGCAGCTTGGAGGGGGGGCGAATGCCCAATGAAAAACTGTTTTTT
CDR3aa: CASSLEGGRMPNEKLFF

abundance: -
d_gene: -
v_gene: TRBV30
j_gene: TRBJ1-4
CDR3nt: TGTGCCTGGAGTCGGGGCGGCGAAAAACTGTTTTTT
CDR3aa: CAWSRGGEKLFF

abundance: few
d_gene: TRBD1
v_gene: TRBV11-2
j_gene: TRBJ1-1
CDR3nt: TGTGCCAGCAGCACCAACAGGGGGATGACCACTGAAGCTTTCTTT
CDR3aa: CASSTNRGMTTEAFF

abundance: -
d_gene: -
v_gene: TRBV2
j_gene: TRBJ2-2
CDR3nt: TGTGCCAGCAGTATCAGGGCCGGGGAGCTGTTTTTT
CDR3aa: CASSIRAGELFF

abundance: -
d_gene: -
v_gene: TRBV29-1
j_gene: TRBJ1-1
CDR3nt: TGCAGCGTTGATATAGGGTCTGAAGCTTTCTTT
CDR3aa: CSVDIGSEAFF

abundance: -
d_gene: TRBD2
v_gene: TRBV6-1
j_gene: TRBJ2-1
CDR3nt: TGTGCCAGCAGTGAGCAACTAGCGGAAAAGCAGTTCTTC
CDR3aa: CASSEQLAEKQFF

abundance: -
d_gene: -
v_gene: TRBV18
j_gene: TRBJ1-2
CDR3nt: TGTGCCAGCTCACCTCTGGACTATGGAAGTGGGAACTATGGCTACACCTTC
CDR3aa: CASSPLDYGSGNYGYTF

abundance: -
d_gene: TRBD2
v_gene: TRBV4-3
j_gene: TRBJ2-1
CDR3nt: TGCGCCAGCAGCCAAGATATACTAGCGGGACGGTACAATGAGCAGTTCTTC
CDR3aa: CASSQDILAGRYNEQFF

abundance: -
d_gene: -
v_gene: TRBV9
j_gene: TRBJ2-1
CDR3nt: TGTGCCAGCAGCCAGTCCGGGGTACCTTACAATGAGCAGTTCTTC
CDR3aa: CASSQSGVPYNEQFF

abundance: -
d_gene: -
v_gene: TRBV12-5
j_gene: TRBJ2-5
CDR3nt: TGTGCTAGTGGTTTGATCGGAAAAGTTCAAGAGACCCAGTACTTC
CDR3aa: CASGLIGKVQETQYF

abundance: -
d_gene: TRBD1
v_gene: TRBV7-9
j_gene: TRBJ1-1
CDR3nt: TGTGCCAGCAGCCCCGGATCTCAGACAGGGGGCGCGGGGAACACTGAAGCTTTCTTT
CDR3aa: CASSPGSQTGGAGNTEAFF

abundance: -
d_gene: -
v_gene: TRBV28
j_gene: TRBJ1-1
CDR3nt: TGTGCCAGCAGTTCAGTAGGGCGGGACACTGAAGCTTTCTTT
CDR3aa: CASSSVGRDTEAFF

abundance: -
d_gene: -
v_gene: TRBV19
j_gene: TRBJ1-2
CDR3nt: TGTGCCAGTAGTATAGTTCGACAGGCCTATGGCTACACCTTC
CDR3aa: CASSIVRQAYGYTF

abundance: -
d_gene: -
v_gene: TRBV5-4
j_gene: TRBJ2-3
CDR3nt: TGTGCCAGCAGCCCCGCGGGACCCACAGCGTCAGATACGCAGTATTTT
CDR3aa: CASSPAGPTASDTQYF

abundance: -
d_gene: -
v_gene: TRBV28
j_gene: TRBJ1-1
CDR3nt: TGTGCCAGCAGGGGGCTGGGGGGGGTTGGCACTGAAGCTTTCTTT
CDR3aa: CASRGLGGVGTEAFF

abundance: -
d_gene: -
v_gene: TRBV4-1
j_gene: TRBJ2-1
CDR3nt: TGCGCCAGCAGCCACGACAGGTCATCCTACAATGAGCAGTTCTTC
CDR3aa: CASSHDRSSYNEQFF